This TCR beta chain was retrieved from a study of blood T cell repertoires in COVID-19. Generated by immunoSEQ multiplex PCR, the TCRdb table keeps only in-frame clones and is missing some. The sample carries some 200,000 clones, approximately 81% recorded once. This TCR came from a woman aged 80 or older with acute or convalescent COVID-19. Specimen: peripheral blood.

The CDR3 here is CASSPQNRGAYEQYF. As DNA, the CDR3 is TGTGCCAGCAGCCCCCAGAACAGGGGAGCATACGAGCAGTACTTC. The chain employs TRBV3-1 (or the pseudogene TRBV3-2) and TRBJ2-7, with 7 nucleotides matching TRBD1. CDR1 is LGHDT and CDR2 is YNNKEL in the germline V gene (reference sequence). After removal of 4 bases from V and 4 bases from J, the junction contained 10 bases not matched to a gene. This CDR3 contains 15 residues.